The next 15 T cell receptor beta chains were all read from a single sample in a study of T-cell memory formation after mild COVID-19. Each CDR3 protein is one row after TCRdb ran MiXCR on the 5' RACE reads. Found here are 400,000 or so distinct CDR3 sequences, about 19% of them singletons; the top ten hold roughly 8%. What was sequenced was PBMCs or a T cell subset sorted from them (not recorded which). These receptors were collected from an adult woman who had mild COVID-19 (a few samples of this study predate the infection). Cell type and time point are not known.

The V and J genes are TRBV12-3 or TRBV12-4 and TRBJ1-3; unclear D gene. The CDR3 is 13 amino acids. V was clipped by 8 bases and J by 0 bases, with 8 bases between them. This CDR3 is CASYSGSGNTIYF. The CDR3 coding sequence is TGTGCCAGCTATAGTGGCTCTGGAAACACCATATATTTT.

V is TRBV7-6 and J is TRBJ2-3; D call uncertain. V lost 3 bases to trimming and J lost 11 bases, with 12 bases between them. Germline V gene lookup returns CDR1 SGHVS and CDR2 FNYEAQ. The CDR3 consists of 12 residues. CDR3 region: CASSFESYLQYF. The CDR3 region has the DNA TGTGCCAGCAGCTTTGAGTCCTATTTGCAGTATTTT.

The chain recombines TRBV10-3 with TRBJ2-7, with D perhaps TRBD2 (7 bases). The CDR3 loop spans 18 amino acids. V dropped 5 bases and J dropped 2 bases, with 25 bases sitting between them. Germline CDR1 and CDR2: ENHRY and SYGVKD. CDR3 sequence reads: CAISKVWGVGGAAYEQYF. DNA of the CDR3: TGTGCCATCAGTAAGGTTTGGGGTGTAGGGGGGGCCGCCTACGAGCAGTACTTC.

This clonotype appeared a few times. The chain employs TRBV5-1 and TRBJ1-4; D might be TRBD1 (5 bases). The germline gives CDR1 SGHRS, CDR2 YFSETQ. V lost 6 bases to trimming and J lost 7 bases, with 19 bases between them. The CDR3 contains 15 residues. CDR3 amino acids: CASITSPGTGEKLFF. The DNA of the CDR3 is TGCGCCAGCATCACTTCCCCCGGGACGGGTGAAAAACTGTTTTTT.

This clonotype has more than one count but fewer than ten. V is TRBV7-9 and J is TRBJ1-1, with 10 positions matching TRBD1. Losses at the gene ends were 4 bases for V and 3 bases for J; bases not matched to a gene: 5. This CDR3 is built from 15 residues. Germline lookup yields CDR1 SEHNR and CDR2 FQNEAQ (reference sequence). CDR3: CASSSRDRGHTEAFF. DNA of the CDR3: TGTGCCAGCAGCTCCCGGGACAGGGGCCACACTGAAGCTTTCTTT.

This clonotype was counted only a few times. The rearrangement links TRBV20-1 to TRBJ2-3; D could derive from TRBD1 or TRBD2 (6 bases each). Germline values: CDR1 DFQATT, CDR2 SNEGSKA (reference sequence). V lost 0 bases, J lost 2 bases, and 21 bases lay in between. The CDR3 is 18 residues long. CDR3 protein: CSARDLGTLAPLTDTQYF. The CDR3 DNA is TGCAGTGCTAGAGATCTGGGGACACTAGCCCCACTCACAGATACGCAGTATTTT.

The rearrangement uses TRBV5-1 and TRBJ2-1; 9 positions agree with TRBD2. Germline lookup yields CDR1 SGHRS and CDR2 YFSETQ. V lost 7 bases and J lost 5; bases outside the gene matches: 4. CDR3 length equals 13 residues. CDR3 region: CASRTSVNNEQFF. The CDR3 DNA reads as TGCGCCAGCCGGACTAGCGTAAACAATGAGCAGTTCTTC.

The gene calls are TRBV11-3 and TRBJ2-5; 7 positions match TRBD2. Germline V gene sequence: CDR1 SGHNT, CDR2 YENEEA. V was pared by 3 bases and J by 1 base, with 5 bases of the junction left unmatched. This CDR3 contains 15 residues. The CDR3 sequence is CASSLRGSRQETQYF. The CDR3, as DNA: TGTGCCAGCAGCTTGCGGGGGAGCCGCCAAGAGACCCAGTACTTC.

CDR3 in DNA: TGTGCCAGCAGTTATACAGGGCAGGGAAACGAGCAGTACTTC. Translating it yields CASSYTGQGNEQYF. V gene TRBV6-6 combines with J gene TRBJ2-7; perhaps TRBD1 as D (6 bases). Germline V gene data show CDR1 as MNHNY and CDR2 as SVGAGI (reference sequence). This CDR3 comprises 14 residues. V was trimmed by 3 bases and J by 5 bases, leaving 14 bases between them.

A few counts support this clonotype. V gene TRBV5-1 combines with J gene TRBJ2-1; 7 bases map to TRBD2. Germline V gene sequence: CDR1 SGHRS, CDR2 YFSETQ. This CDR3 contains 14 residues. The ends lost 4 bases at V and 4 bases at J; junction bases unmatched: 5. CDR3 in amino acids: CASSPGGVYNEQFF. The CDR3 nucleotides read TGCGCCAGCAGCCCGGGGGGAGTTTACAATGAGCAGTTCTTC.

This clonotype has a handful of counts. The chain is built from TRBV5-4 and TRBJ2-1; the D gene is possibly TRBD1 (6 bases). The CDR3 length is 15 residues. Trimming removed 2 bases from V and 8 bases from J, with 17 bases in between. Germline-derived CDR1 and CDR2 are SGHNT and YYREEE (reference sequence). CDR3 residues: CASSFTGSNIDEQFF. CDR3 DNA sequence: TGTGCCAGCAGCTTCACAGGGTCGAATATCGATGAGCAGTTCTTC.

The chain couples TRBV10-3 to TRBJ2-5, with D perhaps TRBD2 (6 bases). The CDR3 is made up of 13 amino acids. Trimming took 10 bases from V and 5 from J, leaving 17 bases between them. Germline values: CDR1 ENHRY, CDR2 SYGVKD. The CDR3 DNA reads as TGTGCCACCTTAGCGGAGGGAATGGAGACCCAGTACTTC. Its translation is CATLAEGMETQYF.

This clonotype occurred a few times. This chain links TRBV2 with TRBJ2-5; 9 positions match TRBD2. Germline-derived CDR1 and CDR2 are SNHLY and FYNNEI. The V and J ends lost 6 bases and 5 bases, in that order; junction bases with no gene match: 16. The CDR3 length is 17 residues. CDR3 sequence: CASSHGSGGLFRETQYF. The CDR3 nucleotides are TGTGCCAGCAGCCACGGTAGCGGGGGCCTCTTCAGGGAGACCCAGTACTTC.

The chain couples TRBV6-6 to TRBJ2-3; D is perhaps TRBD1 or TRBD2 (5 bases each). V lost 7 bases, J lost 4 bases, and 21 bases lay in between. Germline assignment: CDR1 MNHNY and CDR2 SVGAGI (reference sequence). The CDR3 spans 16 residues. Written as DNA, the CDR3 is TGTGCCAGCACCCGTCGGGCAGCCAGAGGGGCAGATACGCAGTATTTT. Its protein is CASTRRAARGADTQYF.

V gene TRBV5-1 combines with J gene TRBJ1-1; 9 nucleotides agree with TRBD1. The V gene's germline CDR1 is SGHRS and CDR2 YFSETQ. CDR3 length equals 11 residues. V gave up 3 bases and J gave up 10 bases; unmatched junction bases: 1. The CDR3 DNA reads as TGCGCCAGCAGCTCGGGACAGGGAGCTTTCTTT. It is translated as CASSSGQGAFF.